The 25 T cell receptor beta chains reported below all come from one sample, sequenced in a study of T cells in women clearing cervical HPV infection. Clones were sequenced by immunoSEQ multiplex PCR, and TCRdb holds only the in-frame ones, with some missing. The clone table shows approximately 31,000 clones, with the ten largest holding under 7%. Input material: blood buffy coat. These receptors all come from a woman between 18 and 69 years old with a cervical HPV16 infection that either progressed to CIN3+ or cleared (not recorded which).

A note on this clone: The read terminates 3 residues before the CDR3 end, so the remaining end is supplied by the germline J gene. The chain joins TRBV19 to TRBJ1-6, with 9 bases matching TRBD1. The ends lost 4 bases at V and 7 bases at J; junction bases unmatched: 2. The CDR3 loop spans 14 amino acids. Per germline, CDR1 LNHDA and CDR2 SQIVND (reference sequence). The DNA read from the CDR3 is TGTGCCAGTAGTAGGGGACAGGGAAATTCACCC. This translates into CASSRGQGNSP. The entire CDR3 protein is CASSRGQGNSPLHF.

With regard to this clone: The read terminates 3 residues before the CDR3 end, so the remaining end is supplied by the germline J gene. J is TRBJ1-4 and V is TRBV29-1; D may be TRBD1 (6 bases). Germline V gene lookup returns CDR1 SQVTM and CDR2 ANQGSEA. The CDR3 is 14 residues long. Partial CDR3 DNA: TGCAGCGTTGAATTGGGGGACACCCCCCGAGAA. Translation gives CSVELGDTPRE. The entire CDR3 is CSVELGDTPRELFF.

Regarding this clone: The CDR3 extends 3 residues past the end of the read, so its final part is completed from the germline J gene. This rearrangement joins TRBV18 to TRBJ1-2; no definite D call. Per the germline V gene, CDR1 is KGHSH and CDR2 is LQKENI. The length of the CDR3 is 14 residues. The CDR3 spells CASSPPGSSYDYTF. CDR3 DNA (partial): TGTGCCAGCTCACCACCGGGCAGTTCCTACGAC. Using reference TRBV18 and TRBJ1-2 for the parts outside the CDR3, the full variable domain is NAGVMQNPRHLVRRRGQEARLRCSPMKGHSHVYWYRQLPEEGLKFMVYLQKENIIDESGMPKERFSAEFPKEGPSILRIQQVVRGDSAAYFCASSPPGSSYDYTFGSGTRLTVV.

The CDR3 spells CASTSGGYDTGELFF. The DNA read from the CDR3 is TGTGCCAGTACCTCAGGGGGCTACGACACCGGGGAG. The chain joins TRBV19 to TRBJ2-2, with 8 bases aligning to TRBD1. The sequenced fragment ends 3 residues before the CDR3 boundary, so the rest is inferred from the germline J gene. V lost 7 bases to trimming and J lost 3 bases; unmatched junction nucleotides: 7. The CDR3 is 15 amino acids. The germline V gene encodes CDR1 LNHDA and CDR2 SQIVND (reference sequence).

Concerning this clone itself: Coverage ceases 3 residues before the CDR3 finishes, and the germline J gene fills in the end. This chain uses TRBV30 with TRBJ2-7; 11 bases map to TRBD2. The ends lost 6 bases at V and 4 bases at J; junction bases unmatched: 11. The CDR3 sequence is 15 residues long. CDR1 and CDR2 from the germline V gene are GTSNPN and SVGIG (reference sequence). CDR3 sequence: CACTSPGLAAYEQYF. The sequenced CDR3 bases are TGTGCCTGCACCAGCCCGGGACTAGCGGCTTACGAG.

A word on this clone: The read comes to an end 3 residues before the CDR3 does, leaving the germline J gene to fill in the end. The chain recombines TRBV7-9 with TRBJ2-7, with unresolved D. The CDR3 totals 14 residues. Germline-derived CDR1 and CDR2 are SEHNR and FQNEAQ (reference sequence). The V end was cut by 1 base, the J end by 2 bases, with 9 bases between. The CDR3 reads CASSLDPRAYEQYF. CDR3 bases read: TGTGCCAGCAGCTTAGATCCCAGAGCCTACGAG.

Of note for this clone: The sequenced fragment ends 3 residues before the CDR3 boundary, so the rest is inferred from the germline J gene. V and J are TRBV29-1 and TRBJ2-4; D gene uncertain. Germline CDR1 is SQVTM and CDR2 is ANQGSEA. This CDR3 spans 11 amino acids. This chain's CDR3 is CSVESRRSQYF. The sequenced part of the CDR3 DNA is TGCAGCGTTGAATCCCGGCGGAGT.

Comment on this clone: Coverage ceases 3 residues before the CDR3 finishes, and the germline J gene fills in the end. V gene TRBV19 combines with J gene TRBJ1-2; 9 nucleotides agree with TRBD1. Germline trimming cut 5 bases from V and 2 bases from J; bases unmatched to any gene: 9. The CDR3 loop spans 16 amino acids. In germline, CDR1 is LNHDA, CDR2 SQIVND (reference sequence). CDR3 bases read: TGTGCCAGTAGTTCACAATACAGGGGGCACAACTATGGC. Translation: CASSSQYRGHNYG. The entire CDR3 protein is CASSSQYRGHNYGYTF.

Remarks on this clone: The junction departs from germline at one end; a sequencing error may be responsible. With the read ending 3 residues before the CDR3 end, the germline J gene is used to fill in that end. Within the sample, other DNA sequences also encode this same CDR3. The chain is built from TRBV18 and TRBJ1-3; TRBD1 agrees at 10 bases. This CDR3 region has 15 residues. CDR1 and CDR2 from the germline V gene are KGHSH and LQKENI. The CDR3 region is CASSEGQGRANTIYF. CDR3 bases read: TGTGCCAGCTCAGAGGGACAGGGGCGAGCAAACACA.

Concerning this clone: The sequence runs out 3 residues before the end of the CDR3; the remainder is reconstructed from the germline J gene. V usage is TRBV2 and J usage is TRBJ2-3; 11 bases agree with TRBD2. Germline assignment: CDR1 SNHLY and CDR2 FYNNEI. The CDR3 covers 16 residues. Trimming cost V 6 bases and J 3 bases; bases outside gene matches: 8. Incomplete CDR3 DNA: TGTGCCAGCAGCTCTGGGACTAGCGGACGGACAGATACG. Its protein product is CASSSGTSGRTDT. The entire CDR3 protein is CASSSGTSGRTDTQYF.

Worth noting for this clone: The CDR3 extends 3 residues past the end of the read, so its final part is completed from the germline J gene. The chain uses TRBV7-8 and TRBJ2-1; 11 bases are a match to TRBD2. This CDR3 contains 15 residues. The V segment lost 2 bases and the J segment 7 bases; nucleotides outside the gene matches: 4. Germline V lookup: CDR1 SGHVS, CDR2 FQNEAQ. The sequenced CDR3 bases are TGTGCCAGCAGCTTAATAGCGGGGGGGGTAAATGAG. Amino acid sequence: CASSLIAGGVNE. The full CDR3 protein reads CASSLIAGGVNEQFF. Full variable domain (missing parts from reference TRBV7-8 and TRBJ2-1): GAGVSQSPRYKVAKRGQDVALRCDPISGHVSLFWYQQALGQGPEFLTYFQNEAQLDKSGLPSDRFFAERPEGSVSTLKIQRTQQEDSAVYLCASSLIAGGVNEQFFGPGTRLTVL.

A word on this clone: The read terminates 3 residues before the CDR3 end, so the remaining end is supplied by the germline J gene. The V call is TRBV11-3, the J call TRBJ1-1; the D is unclear. Germline V gene data show CDR1 as SGHNT and CDR2 as YENEEA. This CDR3 has 14 amino acids. CDR3 DNA, as far as it was read: TGTGCCAGCAGCCCAAGCGGGAGCGTCTACGAG. Its translation: CASSPSGSVYE. The CDR3 in full is CASSPSGSVYEAFF.

For this clone: The CDR3 end is not reached by the read, which stops 3 residues before it; the germline J gene fills it in. The J gene is TRBJ2-7, the V gene TRBV27; 7 bases are a match to TRBD1. Germline V CDR1 and CDR2: MNHEY, SMNVEV (reference sequence). J was trimmed by 3 bases and V by 4 bases; bases with no gene match: 6. CDR3 length: 14 residues. The DNA read from the CDR3 is TGTGCCAGCAGTTCGAGGACAGGCGACTACGAG. This codes for CASSSRTGDYE. The complete CDR3 protein is CASSSRTGDYEQYF.

Comment on this clone: The read terminates 3 residues before the CDR3 end, so the remaining end is supplied by the germline J gene. The V call is TRBV14, the J call TRBJ2-1, with TRBD2 matching over 8 bases. V dropped 4 bases and J dropped 4; count of bases not matched to a gene: 9. This CDR3 spans 16 amino acids. Germline V gene sequence: CDR1 SGHDN, CDR2 FVKESK. The CDR3 is CASSLPGLDPYNEQFF. CDR3 bases read: TGTGCCAGCAGCCTACCGGGACTAGACCCATACAATGAG.

As concerns this clone: The read halts 3 residues ahead of the CDR3 end, with the missing end drawn from the germline J gene. This rearrangement joins TRBV14 to TRBJ1-4; tentative D call: TRBD1 (5 bases). Trimming took off 4 bases at V and 10 bases at J, with 13 bases between the two ends. Germline CDR1 and CDR2: SGHDN and FVKESK. CDR3 length equals 13 residues. CDR3 loop: CASSPGGAVKLFF. Partial CDR3 DNA: TGTGCCAGCAGCCCCGGTGGGGCTGTAAAA.

A note on this clone: The read stops 3 residues short of the end of the CDR3; the missing end is completed from the germline J gene. The chain combines TRBV30 with TRBJ1-1; TRBD1 is a possible D gene (6 bases). CDR1 and CDR2 from the germline V gene are GTSNPN and SVGIG (reference sequence). The germline V and J ends were trimmed by 5 bases and 6 bases, with 16 bases remaining between them. This CDR3 has 13 residues. The part of the CDR3 DNA that was read is TGTGCCTGGGCGGACACAGGGTCGGCTGAA. It encodes CAWADTGSAE. Given in full, the CDR3 is CAWADTGSAEAFF. Complete variable domain (other parts from reference TRBV30 and TRBJ1-1): SQTIHQWPATLVQPVGSPLSLECTVEGTSNPNLYWYRQAAGRGLQLLFYSVGIGQISSEVPQNLSASRPQDRQFILSSKKLLLSDSGFYLCAWADTGSAEAFFGQGTRLTVV.

Points on this clone: One end of the junction is discordant with germline, which a read error may explain. The CDR3 extends 3 residues past the end of the read, so its final part is completed from the germline J gene. Different DNA sequences within this sample yield the same CDR3. The rearrangement links TRBV7-3 to TRBJ1-1, with D perhaps matching TRBD1 (5 bases). The CDR3 sequence is 13 residues long. Germline loops: CDR1 SGHTA, CDR2 FQGTGA. The sequenced CDR3 bases are TGTGCTAGCAGTATCTCGGGGGGAACTGAA. Protein: CASSISGGTE. The whole CDR3 protein reads CASSISGGTEAFF.

About this clone itself: The read stops 3 residues short of the end of the CDR3; the missing end is completed from the germline J gene. The gene calls are TRBV10-3 and TRBJ1-5, with a weak D call TRBD1 (6 bases). This CDR3 has 14 amino acids. Germline CDR1 reads ENHRY; CDR2 reads SYGVKD. The germline V and J ends were trimmed by 3 bases and 7 bases, with 13 bases remaining between them. CDR3 in amino acids: CAISDQGGRQPQHF. Partial CDR3 DNA: TGTGCCATCAGTGATCAAGGGGGAAGGCAGCCC.

Note on this clone: The read ends 3 residues shy of where the CDR3 ends; the end is completed using the germline J gene. The gene calls are TRBV7-8 and TRBJ1-5; D might be TRBD1 (6 bases). This CDR3 contains 16 residues. V was shortened by 5 bases and J by 9 bases, with 23 bases between the two germline ends. The germline CDR1 and CDR2 sequences are SGHVS and FQNEAQ. The sequenced part of the CDR3 DNA is TGTGCCAGCAGCCGACCGGGTGGGGCGCAGGGGTCGCCC. It yields the protein CASSRPGGAQGSP. The entire CDR3 protein reads CASSRPGGAQGSPQHF.

About this clone: The CDR3 end lies 3 residues beyond the end of the read and is filled in from the germline J gene. The rearrangement links TRBV20-1 to TRBJ2-5; no definite D call. The germline CDR1 and CDR2 sequences are DFQATT and SNEGSKA (reference sequence). The CDR3 has 12 residues. V lost 0 bases to trimming and J lost 4 bases, with 6 bases between them. The covered CDR3 bases are TGCAGTGCTAGAGATGCGAGAGAGACC. Translated: CSARDARET. The CDR3 in full is CSARDARETQYF.

About this clone: The CDR3 end is not reached by the read, which stops 3 residues before it; the germline J gene fills it in. V usage is TRBV30 and J usage is TRBJ2-2; possibly TRBD1 for D (6 bases). Per germline, CDR1 GTSNPN and CDR2 SVGIG (reference sequence). CDR3 length equals 13 residues. CDR3 sequence reads: CAWSVQGWSPLFF. The sequenced part of the CDR3 DNA is TGTGCCTGGAGTGTACAGGGATGGTCACCG. The whole variable domain, filled in from reference TRBV30 and TRBJ2-2, reads SQTIHQWPATLVQPVGSPLSLECTVEGTSNPNLYWYRQAAGRGLQLLFYSVGIGQISSEVPQNLSASRPQDRQFILSSKKLLLSDSGFYLCAWSVQGWSPLFFGEGSRLTVL.

Turning to this clone: The read falls 3 residues short of the CDR3 end, and the missing part is taken from the germline J gene. This chain links TRBV7-8 with TRBJ2-2; a weak D match, TRBD2 (6 bases). The V gene's germline CDR1 is SGHVS and CDR2 FQNEAQ. This CDR3 region has 13 residues. Deletions cut 3 bases from V and 5 bases from J, with 7 bases between. CDR3 loop: CASSFLATGELFF. The covered CDR3 bases are TGTGCCAGCAGCTTTCTAGCGACCGGGGAG.

A remark on this clone: The read ends 3 residues shy of where the CDR3 ends; the end is completed using the germline J gene. V gene TRBV6-1 combines with J gene TRBJ1-5; D may be TRBD1 (6 bases). This CDR3 is 15 amino acids long. CDR1 and CDR2 from the germline V gene are MNHNS and SASEGT. V shed 3 bases and J shed 2 bases, with 11 bases lying between them. The covered CDR3 bases are TGTGCCAGCAGTGAGTTCAGGGGTGGCAATCAGCCC. As protein: CASSEFRGGNQP. The complete CDR3 sequence is CASSEFRGGNQPQHF.

On this clone itself: The read ends 3 residues shy of where the CDR3 ends; the end is completed using the germline J gene. The genes are TRBV30 and TRBJ2-2; 8 bases map to TRBD1. The CDR3 extends over 17 amino acids. Germline V CDR1 and CDR2: GTSNPN, SVGIG (reference sequence). The CDR3 loop reads CAWSGMTGAFGNSPLFF. Incomplete CDR3 DNA: TGTGCCTGGAGCGGGATGACAGGGGCCTTCGGGAATTCACCG.

A note on this clone: The read halts 3 residues ahead of the CDR3 end, with the missing end drawn from the germline J gene. The rearrangement links TRBV27 to TRBJ2-7; D ambiguous. CDR3 length: 14 amino acids. In germline, CDR1 is MNHEY, CDR2 SMNVEV (reference sequence). V lost 2 bases to trimming and J lost 2 bases, with 10 bases between them. The sequenced CDR3 bases are TGTGCCAGCAGTTTACGTGCCAGGACCTACGAG. Protein product: CASSLRARTYE. Given in full, the CDR3 is CASSLRARTYEQYF.